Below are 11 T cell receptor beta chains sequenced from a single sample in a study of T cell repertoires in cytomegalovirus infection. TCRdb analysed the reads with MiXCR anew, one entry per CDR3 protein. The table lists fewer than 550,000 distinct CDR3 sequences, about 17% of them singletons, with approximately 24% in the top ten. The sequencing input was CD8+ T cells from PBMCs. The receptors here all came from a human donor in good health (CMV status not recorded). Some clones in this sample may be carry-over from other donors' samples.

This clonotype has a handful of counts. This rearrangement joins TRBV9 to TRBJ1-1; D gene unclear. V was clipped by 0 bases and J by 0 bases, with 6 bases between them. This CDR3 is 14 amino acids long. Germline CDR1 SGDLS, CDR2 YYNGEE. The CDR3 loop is CASSVVKMNTEAFF. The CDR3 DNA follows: TGTGCCAGCAGCGTAGTTAAAATGAACACTGAAGCTTTCTTT.

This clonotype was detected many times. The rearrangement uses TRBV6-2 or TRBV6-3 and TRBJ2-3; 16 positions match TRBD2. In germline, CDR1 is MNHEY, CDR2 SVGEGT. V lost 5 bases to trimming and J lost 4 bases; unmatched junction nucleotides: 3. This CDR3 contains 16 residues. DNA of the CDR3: TGTGCCAGCAGTCTGGGACTAGCGGGAGGGCCAGATACGCAGTATTTT. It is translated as CASSLGLAGGPDTQYF.

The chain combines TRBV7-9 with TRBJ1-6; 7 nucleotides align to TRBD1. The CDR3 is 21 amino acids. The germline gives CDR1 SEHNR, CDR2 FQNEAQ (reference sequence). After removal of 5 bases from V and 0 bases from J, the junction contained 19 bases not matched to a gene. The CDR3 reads CASSDDRARGPESSYNSPLHF. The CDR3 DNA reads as TGTGCCAGCAGCGACGACAGGGCCAGGGGCCCGGAAAGCTCCTATAATTCACCCCTCCACTTT.

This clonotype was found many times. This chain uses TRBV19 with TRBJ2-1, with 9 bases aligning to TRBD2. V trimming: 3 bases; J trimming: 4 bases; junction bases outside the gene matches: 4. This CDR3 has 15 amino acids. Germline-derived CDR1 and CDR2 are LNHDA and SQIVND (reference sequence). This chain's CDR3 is CASSISGGPYNEQFF. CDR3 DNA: TGTGCCAGTAGTATTAGCGGGGGACCTTACAATGAGCAGTTCTTC.

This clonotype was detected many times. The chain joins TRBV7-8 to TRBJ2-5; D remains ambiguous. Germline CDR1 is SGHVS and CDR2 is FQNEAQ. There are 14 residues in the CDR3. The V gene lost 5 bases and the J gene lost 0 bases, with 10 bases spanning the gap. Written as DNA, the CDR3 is TGTGCCAGCAGCCCGTTACCCCACCAAGAGACCCAGTACTTC. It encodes CASSPLPHQETQYF.

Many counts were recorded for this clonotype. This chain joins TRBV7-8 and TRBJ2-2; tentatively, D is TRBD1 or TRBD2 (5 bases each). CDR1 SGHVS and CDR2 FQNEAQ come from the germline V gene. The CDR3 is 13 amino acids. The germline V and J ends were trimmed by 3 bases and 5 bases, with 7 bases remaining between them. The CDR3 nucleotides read TGTGCCAGCAGCTTCGGGGCGACCGGGGAGCTGTTTTTT. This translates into CASSFGATGELFF.

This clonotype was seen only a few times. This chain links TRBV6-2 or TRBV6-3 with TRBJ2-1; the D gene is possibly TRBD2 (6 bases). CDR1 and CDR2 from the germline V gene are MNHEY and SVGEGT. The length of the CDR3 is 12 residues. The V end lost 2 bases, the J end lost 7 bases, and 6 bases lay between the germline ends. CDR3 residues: CASSYGGNEQFF. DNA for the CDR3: TGTGCCAGCAGTTACGGAGGGAATGAGCAGTTCTTC.

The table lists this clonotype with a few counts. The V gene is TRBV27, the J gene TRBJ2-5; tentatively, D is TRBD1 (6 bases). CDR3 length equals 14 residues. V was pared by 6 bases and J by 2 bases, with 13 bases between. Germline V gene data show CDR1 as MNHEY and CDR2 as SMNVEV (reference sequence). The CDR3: CASRPGTPQETQYF. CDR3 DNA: TGTGCCAGCAGACCCGGGACACCGCAAGAGACCCAGTACTTC.

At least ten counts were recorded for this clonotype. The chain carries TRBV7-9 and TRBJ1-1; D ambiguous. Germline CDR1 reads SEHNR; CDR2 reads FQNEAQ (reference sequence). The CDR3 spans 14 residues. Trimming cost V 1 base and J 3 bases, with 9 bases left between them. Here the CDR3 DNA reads TGTGCCAGCAGCTTAGTTTCGCCCGACACTGAAGCTTTCTTT. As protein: CASSLVSPDTEAFF.

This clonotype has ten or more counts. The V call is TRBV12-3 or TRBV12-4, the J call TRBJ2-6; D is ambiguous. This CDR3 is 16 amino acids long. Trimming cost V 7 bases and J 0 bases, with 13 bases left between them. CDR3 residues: CASTHKGLSGANVLTF. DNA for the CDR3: TGTGCCAGCACCCACAAAGGGCTCTCTGGGGCCAACGTCCTGACTTTC.

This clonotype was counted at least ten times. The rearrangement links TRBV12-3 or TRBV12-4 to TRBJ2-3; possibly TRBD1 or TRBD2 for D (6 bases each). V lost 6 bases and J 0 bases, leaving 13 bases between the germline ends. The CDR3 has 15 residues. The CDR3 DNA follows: TGTGCCAGCAGCGTTACGGGGGCGAGCACAGATACGCAGTATTTT. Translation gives CASSVTGASTDTQYF.